One and the same sample provided the 20 T cell receptor beta chains below, sequenced in a study of long-term antiretroviral therapy in people with HIV. Run at survey level, the immunoSEQ assay was version v3.0. Assay used: immunoSEQ multiplex PCR; TCRdb lists only in-frame clones, some missing. The sample shows tens of thousands of clones, approximately 95% of them seen only once. The sample here was unsorted PBMCs, taken 5.3 years after starting antiretroviral therapy. The receptors originated from a man aged 45 to 65 with HIV.

This chain uses TRBV7-9 with TRBJ1-2; a weak D match, TRBD1 (6 bases). Germline CDR1 and CDR2: SEHNR and FQNEAQ (reference sequence). The CDR3 length is 13 residues. V was pared by 5 bases and J by 2 bases, with 9 bases between. CDR3 in DNA: TGTGCCAGCAGCGCAGGGGTGAACTATGGCTACACCTTC. Translation gives CASSAGVNYGYTF. The full variable domain, rest sourced from reference TRBV7-9 and TRBJ1-2, is DTGVSQNPRHKITKRGQNVTFRCDPISEHNRLYWYRQTLGQGPEFLTYFQNEAQLEKSRLLSDRFSAERPKGSFSTLEIQRTEQGDSAMYLCASSAGVNYGYTFGSGTRLTVV.

This clone was detected only once. This specimen includes other DNA sequences encoding the same CDR3. CDR3 coding DNA: TGTGCCAGCAGCCTAGGACTCAATTCCTACGAGCAGTACTTC. Translating gives CASSLGLNSYEQYF. The chain links TRBV7-2 to TRBJ2-7; a weak D match, TRBD2 (5 bases). V was shortened by 5 bases and J by 1 base, with 12 bases between the two germline ends. The CDR3 has 14 amino acids. Germline assignment: CDR1 SGHTA and CDR2 FQGNSA.

The chain carries TRBV19 and TRBJ2-1, with 8 bases that match TRBD2. Germline V gene sequence: CDR1 LNHDA, CDR2 SQIVND (reference sequence). This CDR3 is 16 amino acids long. Unmatched junction bases numbered 11, after V lost 7 bases and J lost 3 bases. This CDR3 is CASTLSRGGNYNEQFF. CDR3 nucleotides: TGTGCCAGTACCCTATCTCGGGGGGGGAACTACAATGAGCAGTTCTTC.

The V call is TRBV5-5, the J call TRBJ2-5, with no clear D. Trimming took 0 bases from V and 5 from J, leaving 8 bases between them. Germline V lookup: CDR1 SGHKS, CDR2 YYEKEE (reference sequence). This CDR3 region has 13 residues. CDR3 nucleotides: TGTGCCAGCAGCTTGGGTGGTATTGAGACCCAGTACTTC. Its translation is CASSLGGIETQYF.

V gene TRBV14 combines with J gene TRBJ1-1, with D hard to call. The V gene's germline CDR1 is SGHDN and CDR2 FVKESK. V dropped 3 bases and J dropped 5 bases, with 7 bases sitting between them. The CDR3 consists of 12 residues. The CDR3: CASSQGRTEAFF. CDR3 nucleotide sequence: TGTGCCAGCAGCCAGGGGAGGACTGAAGCTTTCTTT.

This chain uses TRBV19 with TRBJ1-5, with D tentatively TRBD1 (6 bases). Germline assignment: CDR1 LNHDA and CDR2 SQIVND (reference sequence). CDR3 length equals 14 residues. V lost 5 bases and J 7 bases, leaving 15 bases between the germline ends. DNA for the CDR3: TGTGCCAGTAGTTCACAGGGATCGGCCCAGCCCCAGCATTTT. Protein product: CASSSQGSAQPQHF. Combining the CDR3 with reference TRBV19 and TRBJ1-5 gives the whole variable domain DGGITQSPKYLFRKEGQNVTLSCEQNLNHDAMYWYRQDPGQGLRLIYYSQIVNDFQKGDIAEGYSVSREKKESFPLTVTSAQKNPTAFYLCASSSQGSAQPQHFGDGTRLSIL.

The chain is built from TRBV11-2 and TRBJ1-2, with D possibly TRBD1 on 6 matching bases. In germline, CDR1 is SGHAT, CDR2 FQNNGV. CDR3 size: 16 residues. Trimming shortened V by 4 bases and J by 7 bases, and 22 bases separated the two germline ends. The CDR3 DNA sequence: TGTGCCAGCAGCTCCTTGACAGGATCCAATATCGGTGGCTACACCTTC. Translated: CASSSLTGSNIGGYTF.

This chain joins TRBV27 and TRBJ1-5; D gene unclear. This CDR3 region has 13 residues. Germline assignment: CDR1 MNHEY and CDR2 SMNVEV (reference sequence). V was trimmed by 3 bases and J by 1 base, leaving 4 bases between them. As DNA, the CDR3 is TGTGCCAGCAGTTTTTCCAGCAATCAGCCCCAGCATTTT. It is translated as CASSFSSNQPQHF.

The chain recombines TRBV5-1 with TRBJ2-3; the D is unclear. V dropped 4 bases and J dropped 4 bases, with 13 bases sitting between them. This CDR3 has 14 amino acids. Germline V CDR1 and CDR2: SGHRS, YFSETQ. The CDR3 loop reads CASSPNAGSDTQYF. For the CDR3, the DNA is TGCGCCAGCAGCCCGAACGCAGGTTCAGATACGCAGTATTTT.

This chain links TRBV4-1 with TRBJ2-1; 7 bases are a match to TRBD1. Germline V gene sequence: CDR1 MGHRA, CDR2 YSYEKL. This CDR3 is 16 amino acids long. Trimming cost V 1 base and J 1 base; bases outside gene matches: 4. CDR3 DNA sequence: TGCGCCAGCAGCCAAGCGTGGACAGGTTCCTACAATGAGCAGTTCTTC. Protein sequence: CASSQAWTGSYNEQFF.

The V and J genes are TRBV28 and TRBJ2-2, with D possibly called TRBD1 or TRBD2 (5 bases each). Trimming took off 5 bases at V and 2 bases at J, with 9 bases between the two ends. CDR1 and CDR2 from the germline V gene are MDHEN and SYDVKM. There are 14 residues in the CDR3. This CDR3 is CASSGTDNTGELFF. CDR3 bases: TGTGCCAGCAGTGGGACGGATAACACCGGGGAGCTGTTTTTT.

Here the CDR3 reads CASSVSGSSGYNEQFF. The CDR3 DNA follows: TGCGCCAGCAGTGTTAGCGGGTCTTCTGGCTACAATGAGCAGTTCTTC. The V and J genes are TRBV5-1 and TRBJ2-1, with TRBD2 identical over 7 bases. The CDR3 covers 16 residues. Germline CDR1 reads SGHRS; CDR2 reads YFSETQ. With 5 bases clipped from V and 3 bases from J, the junction kept 11 bases outside the gene matches. Full variable domain (rest looked up from reference TRBV5-1 and TRBJ2-1): KAGVTQTPRYLIKTRGQQVTLSCSPISGHRSVSWYQQTPGQGLQFLFEYFSETQRNKGNFPGRFSGRQFSNSRSEMNVSTLELGDSALYLCASSVSGSSGYNEQFFGPGTRLTVL.

The genes are TRBV2 and TRBJ1-5, with a tentative D call TRBD1 (5 bases). Looked up from germline, CDR1 is SNHLY and CDR2 is FYNNEI. The CDR3 covers 13 residues. The V gene lost 6 bases and the J gene lost 2 bases, with 8 bases spanning the gap. For the CDR3, the DNA is TGTGCCAGCAGGGGGCTCGGCAATCAGCCCCAGCATTTT. It encodes CASRGLGNQPQHF.

This CDR3 reads CASSLDAYSNQPQHF. The CDR3 nucleotides are TGTGCCAGCAGCTTAGACGCATATAGCAATCAGCCCCAGCATTTT. V gene TRBV7-6 combines with J gene TRBJ1-5; the D is unclear. CDR3 size: 15 residues. Trimming removed 1 base from V and 0 bases from J, with 7 bases in between. Germline CDR1 is SGHVS and CDR2 is FNYEAQ.

CDR3 coding DNA: TGTGCCTGGAGTGTAGGAAATACCTACGAGCAGTACTTC. It translates to CAWSVGNTYEQYF. The chain is built from TRBV30 and TRBJ2-7; D not resolved. The germline gives CDR1 GTSNPN, CDR2 SVGIG (reference sequence). This CDR3 has 13 amino acids. Trimming removed 0 bases from V and 2 bases from J, with 8 bases in between.

This rearrangement joins TRBV6-1 to TRBJ2-3, with 14 nucleotides matching TRBD2. The V and J ends lost 8 bases and 8 bases, in that order; junction bases with no gene match: 6. Germline V gene lookup returns CDR1 MNHNS and CDR2 SASEGT. The CDR3 is 14 amino acids. The CDR3 loop reads CASSGTSGGTTQYF. CDR3 DNA: TGTGCCAGCTCCGGGACTAGCGGGGGAACTACGCAGTATTTT.

This rearrangement joins TRBV9 to TRBJ1-3; perhaps TRBD1 as D (6 bases). The CDR3 covers 14 residues. The germline V and J ends were trimmed by 3 bases and 0 bases, with 7 bases remaining between them. The germline V gene encodes CDR1 SGDLS and CDR2 YYNGEE. In DNA, the CDR3 is TGTGCCAGCAGCGGGACAGTCTCTGGAAACACCATATATTTT. Translation gives CASSGTVSGNTIYF.

The CDR3: CASSPQPGHSGSPLHF. The DNA for the CDR3 is TGTGCCAGCAGCCCCCAACCGGGACATTCTGGTTCACCCCTCCACTTT. This chain links TRBV7-8 with TRBJ1-6; weak D call: TRBD1 (6 bases). Germline V gives CDR1 SGHVS, CDR2 FQNEAQ. The CDR3 has 16 residues. V was cut by 5 bases and J by 9 bases, with 20 bases left in between.

This clone appeared a single time. The CDR3 protein is CASSYRDNAYEQYF. Here the CDR3 DNA reads TGCGCCAGCAGTTACCGGGACAATGCCTACGAGCAGTACTTC. The chain couples TRBV4-1 to TRBJ2-7, with D tentatively TRBD1 (6 bases). V lost 6 bases and J lost 2, with 14 bases in between. In germline, CDR1 is MGHRA, CDR2 YSYEKL. CDR3 size: 14 residues.

CDR3 coding DNA: TGTGCCAGCAGCGGATACGGTTCCTATAATTCACCCCTCCACTTT. It yields the protein CASSGYGSYNSPLHF. The chain joins TRBV5-4 to TRBJ1-6; D call uncertain. Looked up from germline, CDR1 is SGHNT and CDR2 is YYREEE (reference sequence). This CDR3 is 15 amino acids long. Deletions cut 4 bases from V and 1 base from J, with 9 bases between.